This is a list of T cell receptor beta chains from one sample in a study of T cell changes during pregnancy in multiple sclerosis. The repertoire was sequenced with immunoSEQ multiplex PCR; TCRdb's copy has only in-frame clones and lacks some. The sample lists 55,000 to 80,000 clones, 75% to 90% seen once, with around 9.5% in the top ten. The sample here was peripheral blood, taken after pregnancy. The receptors here all came from a female donor in good health, enrolled as a control in a pregnancy study. CDR3s leave out the opening cysteine and the closing phenylalanine or tryptophan. A D gene is named only where the DNA matches it firmly. Expanded clones are given a class, and other clones once, few, many or no size at all.

.,TRBV5-4,.,ASSFQGGSNQPQH
.,TRBV30,.,AWQGPGGPQH
.,TRBV23-1,.,ASSQGRLRENTGELF
once,TRBV5-8,.,ASSLTRTVRNEQF
.,TRBV25-1,.,ASSPGETQY
.,TRBV29-1,TRBD1,SVSPGQGLAGNTIY
once,TRBV4-1,.,ASSQDNAGLRDTQY
.,TRBV18,.,ASRRGNGEKLF
once,TRBV27,TRBD2,ASSLRREGDEQY
.,TRBV15,TRBD1,ATSRPTGTSSYEQY
.,TRBV2,.,ASSPSQPNQPQH
.,TRBV9,.,ASSEGGQPSDGYT
.,TRBV11-2,TRBD1,ASRPTQGDKEYT
.,TRBV20-1,.,SASVDYEQY
.,TRBV15,.,ATSRAGSNQPQH
.,TRBV6-6,.,ASTLQEGLGNTIY
.,TRBV10-3,.,AISDPRGRNGELF
.,TRBV18,TRBD2,ASSRLAVNTGELF
.,TRBV5-8,.,ASSLALAGTDTQY
.,TRBV30,TRBD1,AWGETGGAHEKLF
.,TRBV19,.,ASTKDRNTEAF
.,TRBV27,TRBD1,ASSRGQGGGYT
.,TRBV10-3,.,AIRPTGGEQF
.,TRBV10-3,TRBD1,AIQGGTGEPYEQY
once,TRBV5-6,.,ASSLFHRPNYGYT
.,TRBV5-4,TRBD1,ASSLGGQGNTEAF
.,TRBV9,.,ASSVGGPQETQY
.,TRBV7-9,.,ASSPTGNTGELF
.,TRBV19,TRBD1,ASSILGTGGIHNGYT
.,TRBV6-5,TRBD1,ASKLVPTGEGGYT
once,TRBV29-1,TRBD2,SVDLPAGGDEQF